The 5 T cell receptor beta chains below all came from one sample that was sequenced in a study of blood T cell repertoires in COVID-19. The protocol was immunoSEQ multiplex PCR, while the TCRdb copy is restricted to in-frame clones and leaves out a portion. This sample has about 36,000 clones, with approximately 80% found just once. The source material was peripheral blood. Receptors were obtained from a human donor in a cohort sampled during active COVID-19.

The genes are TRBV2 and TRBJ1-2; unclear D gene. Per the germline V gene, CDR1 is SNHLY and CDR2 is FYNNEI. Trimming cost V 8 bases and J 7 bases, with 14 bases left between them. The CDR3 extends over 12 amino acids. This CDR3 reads CASSISTGGYTF. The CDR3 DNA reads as TGTGCCAGCTCAATATCCACCGGTGGCTACACCTTC.

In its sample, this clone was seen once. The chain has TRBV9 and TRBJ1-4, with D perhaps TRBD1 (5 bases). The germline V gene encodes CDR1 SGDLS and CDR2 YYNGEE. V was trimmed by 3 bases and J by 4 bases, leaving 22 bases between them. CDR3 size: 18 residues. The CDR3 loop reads CASSAKGPSQNRNEKLFF. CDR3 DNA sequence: TGTGCCAGCAGCGCCAAGGGGCCCTCCCAGAACCGTAATGAAAAACTGTTTTTT.

The CDR3 spells CASSQDSYEQYF. The DNA for the CDR3 is TGTGCCAGCAGCCAGGACAGTTACGAGCAGTACTTC. The chain is built from TRBV5-4 and TRBJ2-7, with D maybe TRBD1 (6 bases). The CDR3 runs 12 residues. Germline V gives CDR1 SGHNT, CDR2 YYREEE (reference sequence). The V and J ends lost 4 bases and 4 bases respectively, with 9 bases between them.

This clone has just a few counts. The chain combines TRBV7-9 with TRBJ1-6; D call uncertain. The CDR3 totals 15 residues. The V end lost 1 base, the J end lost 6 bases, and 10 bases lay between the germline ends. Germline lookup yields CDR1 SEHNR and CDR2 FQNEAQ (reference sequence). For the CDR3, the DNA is TGTGCCAGCAGCTTAGAATTGGGCTCTAATTCACCCCTCCACTTT. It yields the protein CASSLELGSNSPLHF.

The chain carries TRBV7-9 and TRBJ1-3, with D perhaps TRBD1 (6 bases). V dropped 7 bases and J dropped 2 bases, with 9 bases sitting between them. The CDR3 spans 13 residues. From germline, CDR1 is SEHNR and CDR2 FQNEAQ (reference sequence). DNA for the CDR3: TGTGCCAGCACCACAGGGACTGGAAACACCATATATTTT. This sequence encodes CASTTGTGNTIYF.